A selection of T cell receptor beta chains follows, all from one sample in a study of graft-versus-host responses after intestinal transplantation. Antigens of these TCRs are unknown. Libraries were prepared by immunoSEQ multiplex PCR; TCRdb keeps only in-frame clonotypes and omits some of them. Of over 100,000 clones listed, approximately 96% are singletons. Sequences were derived from unstimulated CD8+ T cells sorted from spleen or lymph node cells, sampled before intestinal transplant. These receptors were taken from a human donor who received an intestinal transplant. CDR3s include the opening cysteine and the closing phenylalanine or tryptophan. Fields, in order: V gene, D gene, clone size, J gene, CDR3 DNA, CDR3 protein. A D gene is named only where the DNA matches it firmly. Clone size is shown for a subset of rows, as once, few, many or a class of expanded clone.

TRBV15	-	-	TRBJ2-7	TGTGCCACCAGTTATGGAATCGGACCTTCTTCCTACGAGCAGTACTTC	CATSYGIGPSSYEQYF
TRBV5-5	TRBD1	-	TRBJ1-4	TGTGCCAGCAGCCCGGGACAGGGAGGAGAAAAACTGTTTTTT	CASSPGQGGEKLFF
TRBV6-6	-	-	TRBJ2-7	TGTGCCAGCAGTGTTTCTCTCTCCTACGAGCAGTACTTC	CASSVSLSYEQYF
TRBV6-5	TRBD2	-	TRBJ2-1	TGTGCCAGCAGTTACGAGGCTAGCGGGTTCGATGAGCAGTTCTTC	CASSYEASGFDEQFF
TRBV9	-	-	TRBJ2-7	TGTGCCAGCAGCGGAGGGCAAACGGGCTCCTACGAGCAGTACTTC	CASSGGQTGSYEQYF
TRBV19	-	-	TRBJ2-7	TGTGCCAGTAGTAAAACCGGGACGGGCACCTACGAGCAGTACTTC	CASSKTGTGTYEQYF
TRBV1	-	-	TRBJ2-2	TGCACCAGCACTCCAGACAGGGGGCTCACCGGGGAGCTGTTTTTT	CTSTPDRGLTGELFF
TRBV10-3	-	-	TRBJ2-7	TGTGCCATCAGTGAAGGGCTAGACTACGAGCAGTACTTC	CAISEGLDYEQYF
TRBV10-3	TRBD2	-	TRBJ2-5	TGTGCCATCAGTGATAAGACTAGCGGGGAAGAGACCCAGTACTTC	CAISDKTSGEETQYF
TRBV4-1	TRBD1	-	TRBJ2-7	TGCGCCAGCAGCCACGGGACAGGTGCCTACGAGCAGTACTTC	CASSHGTGAYEQYF
TRBV6-5	TRBD1	-	TRBJ2-5	TGTGCCAGCAGCGACAGGGGGCTAGAGACCCAGTACTTC	CASSDRGLETQYF
TRBV6-1	-	-	TRBJ1-5	TGTGCCAGCAGTGACGGCAGGGTACAGCCCCAGCATTTT	CASSDGRVQPQHF
TRBV7-7	TRBD2	-	TRBJ2-7	TGTGCTAGGGGACAAACTAGCGGGAGACCCTACGAGCAGTACTTC	CARGQTSGRPYEQYF
TRBV27	TRBD2	-	TRBJ2-1	TGTGCCAGCAGGAGGACTAGCGGGAGGGGTGAGCAGTTCTTC	CASRRTSGRGEQFF
TRBV27	TRBD1	-	TRBJ1-2	TGTGCCAGCAAGCTAACAGGGGGCCTTAACTATGGCTACACCTTC	CASKLTGGLNYGYTF
TRBV9	TRBD1	once	TRBJ1-2	TGTGCCAGCAGCGCCGGGACAGATGGCTACACCTTC	CASSAGTDGYTF
TRBV11-2	-	-	TRBJ2-6	TGTGCCAGTCCTCCAAGGGCCGGGGCCAACGTCCTGACTTTC	CASPPRAGANVLTF
TRBV6-5	-	-	TRBJ1-2	TGTGCCAGCAGTTACGGGGGTTACTATGGCTACACCTTC	CASSYGGYYGYTF
TRBV27	TRBD1	-	TRBJ2-1	TGTGCCAGCAGTTTATCGATTGGGGACAGGGTCAATGAGCAGTTCTTC	CASSLSIGDRVNEQFF
TRBV15	-	-	TRBJ1-1	TGTGCCACGGCTCGGGGGGGGATGAACACTGAAGCTTTCTTT	CATARGGMNTEAFF
TRBV27	-	-	TRBJ2-7	TGTGCCAGCAGTTTTCGTGAGCGCTACTCCTACGAGCAGTACTTC	CASSFRERYSYEQYF
TRBV4-2	TRBD1	once	TRBJ2-7	TGTGCCAGCAGCCAAGTTGGACAGGGCTACGAGCAGTACTTC	CASSQVGQGYEQYF
TRBV4-1	-	-	TRBJ2-7	TGCGCCAGCAGCCAGTTCGGCTCTAACTACGAGCAGTACTTC	CASSQFGSNYEQYF
TRBV28	-	-	TRBJ1-1	TGTGCCAGCACCGGGGCGGTGAACACTGAAGCTTTCTTT	CASTGAVNTEAFF
TRBV5-1	-	-	TRBJ2-1	TGCGCCAGCAGCTACTACACAGTTCTCAATGAGCAGTTCTTC	CASSYYTVLNEQFF
TRBV18	-	-	TRBJ2-7	TGTGCCAGCTCACCACCGGACGCGTGGTACGAGCAGTACTTC	CASSPPDAWYEQYF
TRBV4-1	-	few	TRBJ2-7	TGCGCCAGGCTACCTAACTGGACACCCAACCTAAATCACGAGCAGTACTTC	CARLPNWTPNLNHEQYF